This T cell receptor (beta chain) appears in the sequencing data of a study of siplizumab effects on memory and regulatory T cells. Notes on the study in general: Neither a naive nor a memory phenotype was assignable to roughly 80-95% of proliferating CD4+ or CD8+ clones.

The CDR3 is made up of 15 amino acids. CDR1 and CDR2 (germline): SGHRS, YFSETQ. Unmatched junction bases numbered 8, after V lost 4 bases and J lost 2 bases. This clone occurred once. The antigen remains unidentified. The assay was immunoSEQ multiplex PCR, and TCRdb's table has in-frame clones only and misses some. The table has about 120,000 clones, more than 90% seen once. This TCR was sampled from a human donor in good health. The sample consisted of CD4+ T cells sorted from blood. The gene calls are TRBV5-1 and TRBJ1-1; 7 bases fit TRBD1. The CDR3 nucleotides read TGCGCCAGCAGCGGTCGGACAGGAGCTAACACTGAAGCTTTCTTT. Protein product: CASSGRTGANTEAFF. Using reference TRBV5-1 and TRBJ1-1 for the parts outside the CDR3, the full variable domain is KAGVTQTPRYLIKTRGQQVTLSCSPISGHRSVSWYQQTPGQGLQFLFEYFSETQRNKGNFPGRFSGRQFSNSRSEMNVSTLELGDSALYLCASSGRTGANTEAFFGQGTRLTVV.